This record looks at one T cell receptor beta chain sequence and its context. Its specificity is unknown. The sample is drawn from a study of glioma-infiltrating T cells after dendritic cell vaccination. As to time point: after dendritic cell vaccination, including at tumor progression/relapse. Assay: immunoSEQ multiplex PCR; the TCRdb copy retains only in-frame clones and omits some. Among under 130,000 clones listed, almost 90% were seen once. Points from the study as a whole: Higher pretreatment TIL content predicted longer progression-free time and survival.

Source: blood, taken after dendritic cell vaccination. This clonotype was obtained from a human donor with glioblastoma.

CDR3 protein: CASSRQPGGNQPQHF. The DNA of the CDR3 is TGTGCCAGTAGTAGGCAGCCCGGGGGCAATCAGCCCCAGCATTTT. The V gene is TRBV19, the J gene TRBJ1-5; D is unresolved. V lost 4 bases and J 2 bases, leaving 12 bases between the germline ends. The V gene's germline CDR1 is LNHDA and CDR2 SQIVND (reference sequence). The CDR3 totals 15 residues. The full variable domain, in which reference TRBV19 and TRBJ1-5 provide the parts outside the CDR3, is DGGITQSPKYLFRKEGQNVTLSCEQNLNHDAMYWYRQDPGQGLRLIYYSQIVNDFQKGDIAEGYSVSREKKESFPLTVTSAQKNPTAFYLCASSRQPGGNQPQHFGDGTRLSIL.